This T cell receptor (beta chain) stems from a study of control samples from healthy donors and cancer patients. The V end was cut by 4 bases, the J end by 10 bases, with 12 bases between. The CDR3 totals 13 residues. Per germline, CDR1 SGDLS and CDR2 YYNGEE. Clones were sequenced by immunoSEQ multiplex PCR, and TCRdb holds only the in-frame ones, with some missing. The table has tens of thousands of clones, approximately 85% seen once. This clone showed up just a few times. This clonotype originated in a woman aged 60 to 75 with head and neck cancer. The rearrangement uses TRBV9 and TRBJ1-6, with a possible D match to TRBD1 (5 bases). The material sequenced was PBMCs. The CDR3 is CASSFGGRSPLHF. The CDR3, as DNA: TGTGCCAGCAGCTTTGGGGGGAGGTCACCCCTCCACTTT.